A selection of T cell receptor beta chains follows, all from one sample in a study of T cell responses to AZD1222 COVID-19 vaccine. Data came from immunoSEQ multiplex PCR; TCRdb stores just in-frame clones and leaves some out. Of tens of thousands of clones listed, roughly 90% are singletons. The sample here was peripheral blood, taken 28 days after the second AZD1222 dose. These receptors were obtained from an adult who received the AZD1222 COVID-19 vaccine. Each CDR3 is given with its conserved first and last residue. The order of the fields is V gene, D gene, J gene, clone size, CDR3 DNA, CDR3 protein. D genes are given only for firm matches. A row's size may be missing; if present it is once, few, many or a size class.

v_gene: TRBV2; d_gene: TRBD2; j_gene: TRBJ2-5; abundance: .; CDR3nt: TGTGCCAGCAGTGGGACTAGTTGGGAGACCCAGTACTTC; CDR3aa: CASSGTSWETQYF
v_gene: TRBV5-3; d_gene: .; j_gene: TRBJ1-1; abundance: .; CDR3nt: TGTGCCAGAAGCCTATTTTTGGGGCGTGACACTGAAGCTTTCTTT; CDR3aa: CARSLFLGRDTEAFF
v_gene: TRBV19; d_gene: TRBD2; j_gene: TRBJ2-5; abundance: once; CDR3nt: TGTGCCAGTAGGGCCGGACTAGCAGAAGAGACCCAGTACTTC; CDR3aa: CASRAGLAEETQYF
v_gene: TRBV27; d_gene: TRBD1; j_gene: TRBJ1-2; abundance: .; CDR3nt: TGTGCCAGCAGTACCCGACAGGGGAGAAAAGGAGGCTACACCTTC; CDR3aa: CASSTRQGRKGGYTF
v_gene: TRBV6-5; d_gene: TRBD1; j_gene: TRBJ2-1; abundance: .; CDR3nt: TGTGCCAGCAGGGGGACAGGGGTCAATGAGCAGTTCTTC; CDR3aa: CASRGTGVNEQFF
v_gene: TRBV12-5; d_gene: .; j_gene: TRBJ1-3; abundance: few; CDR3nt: TGTGCTAGTGGTTTGGTAACAGGGCCCTCTGGAAACACCATATATTTT; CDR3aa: CASGLVTGPSGNTIYF
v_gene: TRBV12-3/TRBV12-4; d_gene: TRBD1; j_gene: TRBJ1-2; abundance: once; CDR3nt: TGTGCCAGTTCAGGGGGGGCCTACACCTTC; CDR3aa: CASSGGAYTF
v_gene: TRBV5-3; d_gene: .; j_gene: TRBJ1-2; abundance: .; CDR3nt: TGTGCCAGAAGCTTCGGACCGTATGGCTACACCTTC; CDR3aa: CARSFGPYGYTF
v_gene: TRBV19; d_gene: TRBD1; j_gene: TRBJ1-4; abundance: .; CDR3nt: TGTGCCAGTAGTAAAGACAGGGAAAATGAAAAACTGTTTTTT; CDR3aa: CASSKDRENEKLFF
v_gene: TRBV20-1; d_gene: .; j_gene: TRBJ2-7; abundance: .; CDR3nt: TGCAGTGCTAGTTTCGGGACCCCCTACGAGCAGTACTTC; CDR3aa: CSASFGTPYEQYF
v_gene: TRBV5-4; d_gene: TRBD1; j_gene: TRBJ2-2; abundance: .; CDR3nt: TGTGCCAGCAGCCCAATGACAGGGACAAACACCGGGGAGCTGTTTTTT; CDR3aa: CASSPMTGTNTGELFF
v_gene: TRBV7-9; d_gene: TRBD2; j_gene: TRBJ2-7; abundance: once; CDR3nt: TGTGCCAGCAGCTTAGCGGGGACTAAAGCGTACGAGCAGTACTTC; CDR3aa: CASSLAGTKAYEQYF
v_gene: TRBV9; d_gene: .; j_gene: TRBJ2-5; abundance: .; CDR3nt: TGTGCCAGCAGCCCCACCAGTCAAGAGACCCAGTACTTC; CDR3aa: CASSPTSQETQYF